The rows below give T cell receptor beta chains drawn from one sample of a study of cytomegalovirus exposure and HLA in healthy donors. This table comes from immunoSEQ multiplex PCR, and its TCRdb copy is limited to in-frame clones, with some not included. The sample yields 80,000 or so clones, of which the top ten take up approximately 13%. The sequencing sample was made of PBMCs. The receptors were gathered from a man aged 50 or older in good health and CMV-seropositive. Both conserved end residues are trimmed from each CDR3. A D gene is named only where the DNA matches it firmly.

v_call: TRBV29-1
d_call: -
j_call: TRBJ2-1
cdr3_aa: SVDRGSYNEQF

v_call: TRBV5-1
d_call: -
j_call: TRBJ2-2
cdr3_aa: ASSLEPPGSGQNVGELF

v_call: TRBV12-5
d_call: TRBD1
j_call: TRBJ1-1
cdr3_aa: ASGLADRGFMNTEAF

v_call: TRBV5-6
d_call: TRBD1
j_call: TRBJ1-2
cdr3_aa: ASSVGQGDYGYT

v_call: TRBV5-6
d_call: TRBD1
j_call: TRBJ2-3
cdr3_aa: ASSLETGSGGTDTQY

v_call: TRBV15
d_call: -
j_call: TRBJ1-1
cdr3_aa: ATSSKEHTEAF

v_call: TRBV2
d_call: TRBD1
j_call: TRBJ2-7
cdr3_aa: ASKRDRVSYEQY

v_call: TRBV2
d_call: -
j_call: TRBJ2-7
cdr3_aa: ASRQDSYEQY

v_call: TRBV28
d_call: TRBD1
j_call: TRBJ1-1
cdr3_aa: ASSGRTGGGDTEAF

v_call: TRBV5-1
d_call: -
j_call: TRBJ2-2
cdr3_aa: ASSLGRGNTGELF

v_call: TRBV2
d_call: TRBD1
j_call: TRBJ1-3
cdr3_aa: ASNPRTGEGNTIY

v_call: TRBV19
d_call: TRBD2
j_call: TRBJ2-5
cdr3_aa: ASSMASGQETQY

v_call: TRBV7-8
d_call: TRBD1
j_call: TRBJ2-4
cdr3_aa: ASSLAGRGNIQY

v_call: TRBV5-6
d_call: TRBD1
j_call: TRBJ2-4
cdr3_aa: ASSFRGLNIQY

v_call: TRBV28
d_call: -
j_call: TRBJ1-1
cdr3_aa: ASSSQVTEAF

v_call: TRBV25-1
d_call: -
j_call: TRBJ2-7
cdr3_aa: ASSEEEGERYEQY

v_call: TRBV11-2
d_call: TRBD1
j_call: TRBJ1-2
cdr3_aa: ASSLAGDRGVDGYT

v_call: TRBV10-3
d_call: -
j_call: TRBJ1-5
cdr3_aa: AISDGGVNQPQH

v_call: TRBV6-1
d_call: -
j_call: TRBJ1-5
cdr3_aa: ASSELPDLNQPQH

v_call: TRBV9
d_call: -
j_call: TRBJ1-1
cdr3_aa: ASSVEASTEAF

v_call: TRBV19
d_call: TRBD1
j_call: TRBJ1-2
cdr3_aa: ASSITTGLLGYT

v_call: TRBV29-1
d_call: -
j_call: TRBJ1-2
cdr3_aa: SVEMQGGQGYT

v_call: TRBV5-1
d_call: TRBD1
j_call: TRBJ1-5
cdr3_aa: ASSSTGDSNQPQH

v_call: TRBV9
d_call: -
j_call: TRBJ1-1
cdr3_aa: ASTGITGNTEAF

v_call: TRBV6-1
d_call: TRBD1
j_call: TRBJ1-2
cdr3_aa: ASSEAGTGFFGGYT

v_call: TRBV25-1
d_call: TRBD2
j_call: TRBJ2-1
cdr3_aa: ASSEFLERGGRNEQF

v_call: TRBV6-5
d_call: -
j_call: TRBJ1-6
cdr3_aa: ASSRGRDGDSPLH

v_call: TRBV19
d_call: -
j_call: TRBJ2-3
cdr3_aa: ASSSGTDTTDTQY

v_call: TRBV6-1
d_call: TRBD1
j_call: TRBJ2-5
cdr3_aa: ASSEGVLGGQGVQETQY

v_call: TRBV6-1
d_call: -
j_call: TRBJ1-1
cdr3_aa: ASSVAVEAF

v_call: TRBV5-1
d_call: TRBD1
j_call: TRBJ1-4
cdr3_aa: ASSFGQGSNEKLF

v_call: TRBV5-4
d_call: TRBD2
j_call: TRBJ2-1
cdr3_aa: ASSLIRTSGKGEQF

v_call: TRBV2
d_call: -
j_call: TRBJ1-2
cdr3_aa: ASSLEGGSGYT

v_call: TRBV5-1
d_call: -
j_call: TRBJ2-7
cdr3_aa: ASSPGTTRYEQY

v_call: TRBV18
d_call: -
j_call: TRBJ2-3
cdr3_aa: ASSPPSVDTQY

v_call: TRBV7-8
d_call: TRBD2
j_call: TRBJ2-5
cdr3_aa: ASSLRGGAGVTQY

v_call: TRBV5-1
d_call: -
j_call: TRBJ2-5
cdr3_aa: ASSLALQETQY

v_call: TRBV29-1
d_call: -
j_call: TRBJ2-2
cdr3_aa: SVPITGELF

v_call: TRBV5-4
d_call: -
j_call: TRBJ1-1
cdr3_aa: ATFLGGTEAF

v_call: TRBV25-1
d_call: TRBD2
j_call: TRBJ2-5
cdr3_aa: ASSTLAGGPSETQY

v_call: TRBV5-1
d_call: -
j_call: TRBJ1-2
cdr3_aa: ASSSDSNYGYT

v_call: TRBV5-1
d_call: TRBD2
j_call: TRBJ2-5
cdr3_aa: ASSLGSSGKETQY

v_call: TRBV11-2
d_call: -
j_call: TRBJ1-1
cdr3_aa: ASSLDGFGDTEAF

v_call: TRBV28
d_call: TRBD1
j_call: TRBJ2-4
cdr3_aa: ASSLRVGTGAQGNIQY

v_call: TRBV28
d_call: -
j_call: TRBJ2-1
cdr3_aa: ASSLPLDWNNEQF

v_call: TRBV5-6
d_call: -
j_call: TRBJ1-5
cdr3_aa: ASSLALSNQPQH

v_call: TRBV5-3
d_call: TRBD1
j_call: TRBJ1-5
cdr3_aa: ATCPYRGAGPQH

v_call: TRBV7-8
d_call: -
j_call: TRBJ2-1
cdr3_aa: ASSLDRWNNEQF

v_call: TRBV2
d_call: TRBD1
j_call: TRBJ2-7
cdr3_aa: ASNVDRGRYEQY

v_call: TRBV10-1
d_call: -
j_call: TRBJ2-2
cdr3_aa: ASSDAGQTTGELF

v_call: TRBV6-5
d_call: TRBD1
j_call: TRBJ2-2
cdr3_aa: ASRKDRLGELF

v_call: TRBV6-1
d_call: -
j_call: TRBJ2-3
cdr3_aa: ASSGLVDTDTDTQY

v_call: TRBV6-5
d_call: -
j_call: TRBJ1-1
cdr3_aa: ASSYDSSGVEAF

v_call: TRBV7-6
d_call: -
j_call: TRBJ2-7
cdr3_aa: ASSLAVGGGYEQY

v_call: TRBV5-1
d_call: -
j_call: TRBJ1-1
cdr3_aa: ASSYRTVNTEAF

v_call: TRBV4-1
d_call: TRBD1
j_call: TRBJ2-3
cdr3_aa: ASSQELGQGADTQY

v_call: TRBV11-2
d_call: -
j_call: TRBJ2-7
cdr3_aa: ASSVLQGYEQY

v_call: TRBV2
d_call: -
j_call: TRBJ1-6
cdr3_aa: ASSATGASPLH

v_call: TRBV28
d_call: -
j_call: TRBJ2-2
cdr3_aa: ASSPPPRATGELF